The 15 T cell receptor beta chains reported below all come from one sample, sequenced in a study of control samples from healthy donors and cancer patients. Generated by immunoSEQ multiplex PCR, the TCRdb table keeps only in-frame clones and is missing some. The data show 90,000 to 130,000 clones, over 75% seen once. The sample was PBMCs. The receptor source for this set is a woman aged 60-70 years with lung cancer.

The rearrangement joins TRBV2 to TRBJ2-1; maybe TRBD2 (5 bases). V lost 1 base and J lost 11, with 15 bases in between. CDR3 length: 14 amino acids. Per germline, CDR1 SNHLY and CDR2 FYNNEI. CDR3 sequence (DNA): TGTGCCAGCAGTGAAGAGGTCGGAATCGGGAAGCAGTTCTTC. Protein product: CASSEEVGIGKQFF.

This clone has a handful of counts. J is TRBJ2-2 and V is TRBV3-1 (or the pseudogene TRBV3-2), with D unresolved. With 7 bases removed from V and 8 bases from J, the gap between germline ends came to 11 bases. CDR1 is LGHDT, CDR2 YNNKEL, per germline (reference sequence). The CDR3 runs 12 residues. For the CDR3, the DNA is TGTGCCAGCACCCCCGCCGGGGGGGAGCTGTTTTTT. It codes for CASTPAGGELFF.

This clone showed up just a few times. The chain employs TRBV2 and TRBJ1-1; tentative D call: TRBD1 (6 bases). The CDR3 has 13 amino acids. CDR1 SNHLY and CDR2 FYNNEI come from the germline V gene. Trimming cost V 7 bases and J 4 bases, with 13 bases left between them. CDR3: CASMRPGATEAFF. The CDR3 DNA reads as TGTGCCAGCATGAGGCCAGGGGCCACTGAAGCTTTCTTT.

V usage is TRBV7-2 and J usage is TRBJ1-1, with TRBD1 as a possible D gene (5 bases). CDR3 length: 16 residues. V was shortened by 2 bases and J by 1 base, with 14 bases between the two germline ends. Germline CDR1 SGHTA, CDR2 FQGNSA. The CDR3 protein is CASSLNLMGPNTEAFF. In DNA, the CDR3 is TGTGCCAGCAGCTTAAATTTGATGGGGCCGAACACTGAAGCTTTCTTT.

V usage is TRBV6-2 or TRBV6-3 and J usage is TRBJ1-1; the D gene is possibly TRBD1 (5 bases). The CDR3 length is 15 residues. Germline-derived CDR1 and CDR2 are MNHEY and SVGEGT. V lost 6 bases and J 7 bases, leaving 21 bases between the germline ends. CDR3 region: CASSRLRDAAGEAFF. The DNA of the CDR3 is TGTGCCAGCAGCAGATTGCGGGACGCCGCGGGTGAAGCTTTCTTT.

The chain couples TRBV18 to TRBJ1-4, with D possibly matching TRBD1 (6 bases). CDR3 length: 15 amino acids. Trimming removed 5 bases from V and 4 bases from J, with 14 bases in between. Germline CDR1 and CDR2: KGHSH and LQKENI. The CDR3 is CASSSGQPLNEKLFF. The DNA for the CDR3 is TGTGCCAGCTCATCAGGACAGCCCCTTAATGAAAAACTGTTTTTT.

This chain links TRBV29-1 with TRBJ2-1; 7 positions match TRBD2. The V gene end was trimmed by 4 bases and the J gene end by 6 bases; junction bases not matched to a gene: 9. CDR1 is SQVTM, CDR2 ANQGSEA, per germline. CDR3 size: 14 residues. The CDR3 DNA reads as TGCAGCGTTGGACGGCTTGGGACTACCAATGAGCAGTTCTTC. Residues: CSVGRLGTTNEQFF.

The chain recombines TRBV24-1 with TRBJ2-3; 9 nucleotides align to TRBD2. Losses at the gene ends were 9 bases for V and 5 bases for J; bases not matched to a gene: 5. The CDR3 runs 13 residues. Germline V gene data show CDR1 as KGHDR and CDR2 as SFDVKD. The CDR3 loop is CATEIAGEDTQYF. CDR3 nucleotides: TGTGCCACCGAGATAGCGGGAGAAGATACGCAGTATTTT.

The V call is TRBV30, the J call TRBJ1-2, with D perhaps TRBD1 (6 bases). Looked up from germline, CDR1 is GTSNPN and CDR2 is SVGIG (reference sequence). Trimming took 5 bases from V and 4 from J, leaving 17 bases between them. The CDR3 is 14 residues long. The CDR3 protein is CAWHLGTPIYGYTF. CDR3 DNA sequence: TGTGCCTGGCATTTAGGGACACCCATCTATGGCTACACCTTC.

This clone has a handful of counts. For the CDR3, the DNA is TGTGCCAGTAGTCAGGACAGGGAGGTAACCTACGAGCAGTACTTC. Amino acid sequence: CASSQDREVTYEQYF. The J gene is TRBJ2-7, the V gene TRBV19; 8 nucleotides match TRBD1. CDR1 LNHDA and CDR2 SQIVND come from the germline V gene (reference sequence). Trimming took 5 bases from V and 2 from J; bases not matched to a gene: 8. CDR3 length equals 15 residues.

This clone was counted a few times. J is TRBJ2-1 and V is TRBV29-1; D call uncertain. The CDR3 length is 13 residues. Trimming cost V 4 bases and J 9 bases, with 16 bases left between them. The germline gives CDR1 SQVTM, CDR2 ANQGSEA. CDR3: CSVGFGGVGEQFF. In nucleotides, the CDR3 is TGCAGCGTTGGGTTTGGTGGGGTCGGTGAGCAGTTCTTC.

The chain has TRBV28 and TRBJ2-7; tentatively, D is TRBD2 (6 bases). Germline CDR1 is MDHEN and CDR2 is SYDVKM. Trimming cost V 8 bases and J 0 bases, with 11 bases left between them. This CDR3 region has 13 residues. The CDR3: CASSSVASYEQYF. CDR3 bases: TGTGCCAGCTCTAGCGTGGCCTCCTACGAGCAGTACTTC.

The CDR3 DNA sequence: TGTGCCAGTAGTCCAAGCGGGACTAGCACAGATACGCAGTATTTT. This gives the protein CASSPSGTSTDTQYF. The V call is TRBV19, the J call TRBJ2-3, with 7 positions matching TRBD2. Trimming took 5 bases from V and 0 from J; bases not matched to a gene: 5. Germline V gives CDR1 LNHDA, CDR2 SQIVND (reference sequence). The CDR3 is made up of 15 amino acids. Based on the CDR3 plus reference TRBV19 and TRBJ2-3, the full variable domain is DGGITQSPKYLFRKEGQNVTLSCEQNLNHDAMYWYRQDPGQGLRLIYYSQIVNDFQKGDIAEGYSVSREKKESFPLTVTSAQKNPTAFYLCASSPSGTSTDTQYFGPGTRLTVL.

This clone was detected only a few times. The rearrangement joins TRBV7-2 to TRBJ2-3, with 12 bases matching TRBD2. The germline gives CDR1 SGHTA, CDR2 FQGNSA. CDR3 length: 16 amino acids. V dropped 5 bases and J dropped 4; count of bases not matched to a gene: 7. The CDR3 region is CASSPRLAGAADTQYF. CDR3 coding DNA: TGTGCCAGCAGCCCAAGACTAGCGGGGGCGGCAGATACGCAGTATTTT.

The chain is built from TRBV6-2 or TRBV6-3 and TRBJ1-2; D is undetermined. CDR1 and CDR2 from the germline V gene are MNHEY and SVGEGT. Trimming stripped 4 bases from V and 1 base from J, with 28 bases between. This CDR3 is 20 amino acids long. The CDR3 sequence: CASSWIGISRTVADNYGYTF. The CDR3 bases are TGTGCCAGCAGTTGGATAGGCATCTCCAGGACGGTTGCCGATAACTATGGCTACACCTTC.